The clone carrying this TCR beta chain was seen repeatedly, ten times or more. Its antigen is not identified. The CDR3 is 16 amino acids. Trimming stripped 8 bases from V and 0 bases from J, with 17 bases between. Germline assignment: CDR1 MNHNS and CDR2 SASEGT. TCRdb reprocessed the 5' RACE reads with MiXCR, giving one entry per CDR3 protein. The sample records approximately 88,000 distinct CDR3 sequences, roughly 10% being singletons. This sample stems from a study of CD8 T cells in ankylosing spondylitis. Study results and caveats: It appeared that ankylosing spondylitis blood was characterized by a TCR beta motif of several highly homologous variants. The clones that were linked to disease were reported to be significantly enriched in matched synovial fluid samples from ankylosing spondylitis patients.

Sequences were obtained from blood, either unsorted or a sorted T cell fraction (not recorded which). The chain is built from TRBV6-1 and TRBJ2-1; D may be TRBD1 or TRBD2 (5 bases each). The TCR comes from a male donor with ankylosing spondylitis or in good health (not recorded which). CDR3: CASRQTPGSSYNEQFF. The CDR3 DNA is TGTGCCAGCCGTCAGACCCCAGGGAGCTCCTACAATGAGCAGTTCTTC.